The 20 T cell receptor beta chains presented below share a single source sample, sequenced in a study of cytomegalovirus exposure and HLA in healthy donors. The PCR employed 60 Vbeta primers together with 13 Jbeta primers. Generated by immunoSEQ multiplex PCR, the TCRdb table keeps only in-frame clones and is missing some. The table lists roughly 100,000 clones, over 12% of them singletons. Sequencing input: PBMCs. Every receptor here comes from a female donor in good health and CMV-seronegative.

The chain couples TRBV25-1 to TRBJ1-2; D is ambiguous. Germline CDR1 MGHDK, CDR2 SYGVNS. The CDR3 is made up of 13 amino acids. With 2 bases removed from V and 3 bases from J, the gap between germline ends came to 7 bases. The CDR3, as DNA: TGTGCCAGCAGTGAAATGTCAGACTATGGCTACACCTTC. This sequence encodes CASSEMSDYGYTF.

The chain recombines TRBV4-1 with TRBJ2-7; tentatively, D is TRBD2 (7 bases). The CDR3 consists of 20 residues. Trimming removed 4 bases from V and 5 bases from J, with 33 bases in between. The germline CDR1 and CDR2 sequences are MGHRA and YSYEKL. The CDR3 reads CASSPEGLQGTILLVDEQYF. The CDR3 DNA is TGCGCCAGCAGCCCAGAGGGACTACAGGGAACGATTCTTTTGGTGGACGAGCAGTACTTC.

The table lists this clone with a few counts. The chain has TRBV27 and TRBJ1-1; D unclear. Germline CDR1 is MNHEY and CDR2 is SMNVEV (reference sequence). The V end lost 0 bases, the J end lost 1 base, and 6 bases lay between the germline ends. The CDR3 extends over 14 amino acids. As DNA, the CDR3 is TGTGCCAGCAGTTTATCTCCAGGGAACACTGAAGCTTTCTTT. Protein: CASSLSPGNTEAFF.

Only a few counts were recorded for this clone. This CDR3 is CASSPQERGSNQPQHF. The CDR3 DNA sequence: TGTGCCAGTAGTCCCCAGGAAAGGGGGAGCAATCAGCCCCAGCATTTT. The chain recombines TRBV19 with TRBJ1-5; a weak D match, TRBD1 (6 bases). The CDR3 contains 16 residues. V gave up 5 bases and J gave up 1 base, with 15 bases separating them. The germline V gene encodes CDR1 LNHDA and CDR2 SQIVND (reference sequence).

This chain uses TRBV10-2 with TRBJ2-7; a weak D match, TRBD1 (6 bases). This CDR3 region has 14 residues. V lost 10 bases and J 3 bases, leaving 19 bases between the germline ends. The V gene's germline CDR1 is WSHSY and CDR2 SAAADI. The CDR3 sequence: CATYNRDTNYEQYF. CDR3 in DNA: TGCGCCACCTACAACCGGGACACCAACTACGAGCAGTACTTC.

This clone came up once. J is TRBJ2-3 and V is TRBV4-3, with 7 positions matching TRBD2. V lost 2 bases to trimming and J lost 2 bases; unmatched junction nucleotides: 7. This CDR3 has 16 residues. Germline V gene lookup returns CDR1 LGHNA and CDR2 YSLEER. DNA of the CDR3: TGCGCCAGCAGCCAAAACGGGCTAGCGGTCACAGATACGCAGTATTTT. This sequence encodes CASSQNGLAVTDTQYF.

The chain combines TRBV28 with TRBJ1-5, with D possibly being TRBD1 (6 bases). CDR3 length equals 13 residues. V dropped 8 bases and J dropped 0 bases, with 8 bases sitting between them. Germline CDR1 reads MDHEN; CDR2 reads SYDVKM. The CDR3 coding sequence is TGTGCCAGCGGACAGTATAGCAATCAGCCCCAGCATTTT. The encoded protein is CASGQYSNQPQHF.

The V gene is TRBV19, the J gene TRBJ2-5; TRBD2 agrees at 7 bases. Losses at the gene ends were 3 bases for V and 3 bases for J; bases not matched to a gene: 7. Germline loops: CDR1 LNHDA, CDR2 SQIVND (reference sequence). The CDR3 is made up of 15 amino acids. DNA of the CDR3: TGTGCCAGTAGTATGGCTAGCGGTAGGGAAGAGACCCAGTACTTC. Protein sequence: CASSMASGREETQYF.

This sequence joins TRBV7-2 and TRBJ2-5, with 11 bases aligning to TRBD2. After removal of 4 bases from V and 5 bases from J, the junction contained 3 bases not matched to a gene. Germline CDR1 is SGHTA and CDR2 is FQGNSA. This CDR3 spans 14 amino acids. CDR3 DNA: TGTGCCAGCAGCTGGGTAGCGGGAGGGGAGACCCAGTACTTC. Translation gives CASSWVAGGETQYF.

The chain couples TRBV5-1 to TRBJ2-1; 11 bases align to TRBD1. Germline V CDR1 and CDR2: SGHRS, YFSETQ. With 4 bases clipped from V and 8 bases from J, the junction kept 8 bases outside the gene matches. This CDR3 is 15 amino acids long. CDR3 in DNA: TGCGCCAGCAGCGAGGGGACAGGGGGTCTCGATGAGCAGTTCTTC. Protein product: CASSEGTGGLDEQFF.

This chain joins TRBV27 and TRBJ2-7; a possible D gene is TRBD1 (5 bases). V lost 2 bases and J lost 1, with 12 bases in between. This CDR3 has 15 amino acids. Looked up from germline, CDR1 is MNHEY and CDR2 is SMNVEV (reference sequence). CDR3 DNA: TGTGCCAGCAGTTTAGCGCCCAGGACATCCTACGAGCAGTACTTC. This codes for CASSLAPRTSYEQYF.

This clone was detected only a few times. The rearrangement joins TRBV9 to TRBJ2-1; 8 bases line up with TRBD2. V was pared by 0 bases and J by 10 bases, with 3 bases of the junction left unmatched. CDR3 size: 13 residues. Germline CDR1 and CDR2: SGDLS and YYNGEE. CDR3 nucleotide sequence: TGTGCCAGCAGCGTAGCGGGGGGGAACGAGCAGTTCTTC. Encoded protein: CASSVAGGNEQFF.

This sequence joins TRBV7-2 and TRBJ1-4; 10 nucleotides agree with TRBD1. The CDR3 has 15 amino acids. The junction had 8 bases not matched to a gene; V was cut back by 5 bases and J by 8 bases. Germline CDR1 and CDR2: SGHTA and FQGNSA. CDR3 region: CASSPRTGGNEKLFF. The CDR3 nucleotides are TGTGCCAGCAGCCCCCGGACAGGGGGTAACGAAAAACTGTTTTTT.

In its sample, this clone was seen a few times. CDR3 protein: CASNEQVNSAVLFF. The CDR3 DNA follows: TGTGCCAGCAACGAACAGGTGAATTCTGCGGTTCTGTTTTTT. V gene TRBV5-6 combines with J gene TRBJ1-4, with D perhaps TRBD1 (5 bases). The V gene's germline CDR1 is SGHDT and CDR2 YYEEEE. The CDR3 runs to 14 residues. Trimming removed 6 bases at V and 14 bases at J, with 23 bases between. The full variable domain, rest sourced from reference TRBV5-6 and TRBJ1-4, is DAGVTQSPTHLIKTRGQQVTLRCSPKSGHDTVSWYQQALGQGPQFIFQYYEEEERQRGNFPDRFSGHQFPNYSSELNVNALLLGDSALYLCASNEQVNSAVLFFGSGTQLSVL.

The CDR3 bases are TGTGCCAGCAGCTTGGCTAGCGGTCCCTACGAGCAGTACTTC. It yields the protein CASSLASGPYEQYF. The V and J genes are TRBV5-6 and TRBJ2-7; 7 bases align to TRBD2. CDR3 length: 14 residues. J gave up 2 bases and V 0 bases, and 2 bases lay outside the gene matches. CDR1 and CDR2 from the germline V gene are SGHDT and YYEEEE.

The V call is TRBV7-2, the J call TRBJ2-7; 10 bases are shared with TRBD2. In germline, CDR1 is SGHTA, CDR2 FQGNSA. Germline trimming cut 2 bases from V and 3 bases from J; bases unmatched to any gene: 4. CDR3 size: 15 residues. CDR3 sequence: CASSLSPSGGYEQYF. The CDR3, as DNA: TGTGCCAGCAGCTTATCCCCTAGCGGGGGCTACGAGCAGTACTTC.

The gene calls are TRBV6-1 and TRBJ2-1; 8 bases are shared with TRBD1. The V gene's germline CDR1 is MNHNS and CDR2 SASEGT. Germline trimming cut 3 bases from V and 7 bases from J; bases unmatched to any gene: 8. The CDR3 consists of 15 residues. The CDR3 DNA reads TGTGCCAGCAGTGACCGAATACAGGGGGGAAATGAGCAGTTCTTC. Translated, it gives CASSDRIQGGNEQFF.

The chain employs TRBV7-9 and TRBJ2-1; TRBD2 agrees at 7 bases. V lost 10 bases to trimming and J lost 4 bases; unmatched junction nucleotides: 16. The CDR3 contains 16 residues. CDR1 SEHNR and CDR2 FQNEAQ come from the germline V gene (reference sequence). CDR3 in DNA: TGTGCCACCCGTCCTTCCTATGAGCGGGAATACAATGAGCAGTTCTTC. This gives the protein CATRPSYEREYNEQFF.

The J gene is TRBJ2-7, the V gene TRBV30, with D maybe TRBD2 (7 bases). Germline V gene lookup returns CDR1 GTSNPN and CDR2 SVGIG (reference sequence). V was pared by 4 bases and J by 5 bases, with 15 bases between. The CDR3 contains 13 residues. The CDR3 DNA reads TGTGCCTGGAACCCGGGGGGCTTCGACGAGCAGTACTTC. The encoded protein is CAWNPGGFDEQYF.

This clone was detected only a few times. The genes are TRBV14 and TRBJ2-2, with D tentatively TRBD1 (6 bases). Germline CDR1 is SGHDN and CDR2 is FVKESK. The V gene lost 4 bases and the J gene lost 2 bases, with 20 bases spanning the gap. This CDR3 comprises 18 residues. This CDR3 reads CASSPGEVHYRNTGELFF. The CDR3, as DNA: TGTGCCAGCAGCCCAGGGGAAGTCCACTATCGAAACACCGGGGAGCTGTTTTTT. The full variable domain, with the rest looked up from reference TRBV14 and TRBJ2-2, is EAGVTQFPSHSVIEKGQTVTLRCDPISGHDNLYWYRRVMGKEIKFLLHFVKESKQDESGMPNNRFLAERTGGTYSTLKVQPAELEDSGVYFCASSPGEVHYRNTGELFFGEGSRLTVL.